The 22 T cell receptor beta chains below were found in one sample sequenced in a study of blood T cell repertoires in COVID-19. Method: immunoSEQ multiplex PCR; TCRdb's copy keeps in-frame clones and lacks some. The table has 140,000 or so clones, around 78% seen once. Sequencing input: peripheral blood. These receptor sequences come from a woman between 55 and 75 years old with acute or convalescent COVID-19.

The chain uses TRBV11-2 and TRBJ2-1; 10 positions agree with TRBD1. Germline trimming cut 4 bases from V and 7 bases from J; bases unmatched to any gene: 4. The CDR3 contains 14 residues. CDR1 is SGHAT and CDR2 is FQNNGV in the germline V gene. Here the CDR3 reads CASSSGTGVNEQFF. CDR3 sequence (DNA): TGTGCCAGCAGCTCCGGGACAGGGGTGAATGAGCAGTTCTTC.

This clone was counted between two and nine times. This chain connects TRBV6-5 to TRBJ1-1, with 10 bases that match TRBD1. After removal of 4 bases from V and 1 base from J, the junction contained 6 bases not matched to a gene. The CDR3 length is 16 residues. CDR1 and CDR2 from the germline V gene are MNHEY and SVGAGI. CDR3 sequence (DNA): TGTGCCAGCAGTTTGACAGGGGGCTTGAGGAACACTGAAGCTTTCTTT. Protein: CASSLTGGLRNTEAFF.

This sequence joins TRBV20-1 and TRBJ2-3, with 8 bases fitting TRBD2. Germline assignment: CDR1 DFQATT and CDR2 SNEGSKA (reference sequence). The junction had 4 bases not matched to a gene; V was cut back by 3 bases and J by 2 bases. This CDR3 contains 14 residues. Written as DNA, the CDR3 is TGCAGTGCTAGTTGGCGGGGGGTCACAGATACGCAGTATTTT. This gives the protein CSASWRGVTDTQYF.

The chain joins TRBV3-1 (or the pseudogene TRBV3-2) to TRBJ2-1, with D perhaps matching TRBD2 (6 bases). This CDR3 contains 16 residues. Germline assignment: CDR1 LGHDT and CDR2 YNNKEL (reference sequence). The V end lost 4 bases, the J end lost 0 bases, and 13 bases lay between the germline ends. In nucleotides, the CDR3 is TGTGCCAGCAGCCTCGGGACTTCACGCTCCTACAATGAGCAGTTCTTC. Amino acid sequence: CASSLGTSRSYNEQFF.

The rearrangement links TRBV5-1 to TRBJ2-7; TRBD1 aligns across 10 bases. The CDR3 covers 15 residues. Losses at the gene ends were 0 bases for V and 5 bases for J; bases not matched to a gene: 5. Per the germline V gene, CDR1 is SGHRS and CDR2 is YFSETQ. The CDR3 DNA reads as TGCGCCAGCAGCTTGGTTGGGACAGGGGTGAACGAGCAGTACTTC. Protein sequence: CASSLVGTGVNEQYF. The full variable domain, with the rest looked up from reference TRBV5-1 and TRBJ2-7, is KAGVTQTPRYLIKTRGQQVTLSCSPISGHRSVSWYQQTPGQGLQFLFEYFSETQRNKGNFPGRFSGRQFSNSRSEMNVSTLELGDSALYLCASSLVGTGVNEQYFGPGTRLTVT.

The chain employs TRBV2 and TRBJ2-5; weak D call: TRBD2 (6 bases). There are 14 residues in the CDR3. Germline-derived CDR1 and CDR2 are SNHLY and FYNNEI. V dropped 4 bases and J dropped 7 bases, with 16 bases sitting between them. CDR3 in amino acids: CASSVGLFERTQYF. The DNA for the CDR3 is TGTGCCAGCAGTGTAGGACTATTTGAGCGGACCCAGTACTTC.

The J gene is TRBJ2-1, the V gene TRBV6-5; possibly TRBD1 for D (5 bases). Deletions cut 5 bases from V and 9 bases from J, with 20 bases between. Germline CDR1 and CDR2: MNHEY and SVGAGI. This CDR3 spans 15 amino acids. The CDR3 sequence: CASSPPGSPFGEQFF. DNA for the CDR3: TGTGCCAGCAGTCCCCCAGGGTCGCCTTTCGGTGAGCAGTTCTTC.

The chain links TRBV19 to TRBJ2-1, with 10 bases that match TRBD2. Germline CDR1 reads LNHDA; CDR2 reads SQIVND (reference sequence). The CDR3 runs to 18 residues. Trimming cost V 6 bases and J 3 bases; bases outside gene matches: 14. The CDR3 nucleotides read TGTGCCAGTAGGGGAAAACTAGCGGGGACCAAAAGCTACAATGAGCAGTTCTTC. It translates to CASRGKLAGTKSYNEQFF.

The chain couples TRBV5-6 to TRBJ1-2; possible D gene TRBD1, 6 bases. The CDR3 is made up of 13 amino acids. The V gene lost 3 bases and the J gene lost 1 base, with 7 bases spanning the gap. Germline V lookup: CDR1 SGHDT, CDR2 YYEEEE. CDR3 amino acids: CASSSRGNYGYTF. The CDR3 DNA reads TGTGCCAGCAGCTCCAGGGGTAACTATGGCTACACCTTC. Supplemented by reference TRBV5-6 and TRBJ1-2, the full variable domain reads DAGVTQSPTHLIKTRGQQVTLRCSPKSGHDTVSWYQQALGQGPQFIFQYYEEEERQRGNFPDRFSGHQFPNYSSELNVNALLLGDSALYLCASSSRGNYGYTFGSGTRLTVV.

J is TRBJ1-2 and V is TRBV5-4, with 9 bases fitting TRBD1. Germline CDR1 is SGHNT and CDR2 is YYREEE (reference sequence). This CDR3 is built from 17 residues. The J segment lost 4 bases and the V segment lost 4 bases, leaving 14 bases of the junction unmatched. The CDR3 sequence: CASSPGQGNVPRYGYTF. CDR3 DNA: TGTGCCAGCAGCCCCGGACAGGGGAATGTTCCTCGCTATGGCTACACCTTC.

This chain connects TRBV27 to TRBJ2-1; TRBD2 agrees at 14 bases. CDR3 length equals 15 residues. CDR1 MNHEY and CDR2 SMNVEV come from the germline V gene (reference sequence). The V and J ends lost 6 bases and 10 bases, in that order; junction bases with no gene match: 8. This CDR3 reads CASSRGLAGVREQFF. CDR3 in DNA: TGTGCCAGCAGCAGGGGACTAGCGGGAGTTCGGGAGCAGTTCTTC.

This rearrangement joins TRBV6-2 or TRBV6-3 to TRBJ2-2; D might be TRBD1 (5 bases). The germline V and J ends were trimmed by 6 bases and 2 bases, with 16 bases remaining between them. The CDR3 totals 16 residues. Germline assignment: CDR1 MNHEY and CDR2 SVGEGT. CDR3 in amino acids: CASSPLGAGNTGELFF. The CDR3 nucleotides read TGTGCCAGCAGCCCCCTTGGGGCAGGAAACACCGGGGAGCTGTTTTTT.

The rearrangement joins TRBV9 to TRBJ2-2, with 8 positions matching TRBD1. CDR1 and CDR2 (germline): SGDLS, YYNGEE. Unmatched junction bases numbered 12, after V lost 0 bases and J lost 5 bases. This CDR3 is built from 18 residues. CDR3 sequence (DNA): TGTGCCAGCAGCGTAGTACCAGGAGGACAGGGACTGACCGGGGAGCTGTTTTTT. Protein product: CASSVVPGGQGLTGELFF.

This chain connects TRBV13 to TRBJ2-2, with a tentative D call TRBD1 (5 bases). This CDR3 is 16 amino acids long. Germline V gives CDR1 PRHDT, CDR2 FYEKMQ (reference sequence). The V end was cut by 0 bases, the J end by 1 base, with 9 bases between. The CDR3 sequence is CASSLGPGMNTGELFF. The CDR3 DNA is TGTGCCAGCAGCTTAGGTCCAGGGATGAACACCGGGGAGCTGTTTTTT.

The chain joins TRBV6-4 to TRBJ2-1; 8 bases are shared with TRBD2. Germline CDR1 is MRHNA and CDR2 is SNTAGT. The CDR3 has 14 amino acids. V was pared by 6 bases and J by 7 bases, with 8 bases of the junction left unmatched. CDR3 coding DNA: TGTGCCAGCAGCATAGCGGGATCTAGGAATGAGCAGTTCTTC. Its translation: CASSIAGSRNEQFF.

The chain carries TRBV3-1 (or the pseudogene TRBV3-2) and TRBJ1-4; no reliable D call. Trimming took 1 base from V and 10 from J, leaving 16 bases between them. CDR3 length: 15 residues. CDR1 LGHDT and CDR2 YNNKEL come from the germline V gene (reference sequence). The CDR3 sequence is CASSQGRGGDGKLFF. Written as DNA, the CDR3 is TGTGCCAGCAGCCAAGGCCGGGGTGGGGATGGAAAACTGTTTTTT.

A single count supports this clone. This chain connects TRBV18 to TRBJ2-7; TRBD1 is a possible D gene (6 bases). Between the trimmed V and J ends, which lost 9 bases and 3 bases, there was a span of 18 bases. The CDR3 runs to 14 residues. Germline V gene data show CDR1 as KGHSH and CDR2 as LQKENI. The CDR3 coding sequence is TGTGCCAGTCACAGGGAAGCCAAAGACTACGAGCAGTACTTC. It translates to CASHREAKDYEQYF.

The rearrangement uses TRBV11-3 and TRBJ2-1, with TRBD2 as a possible D gene (6 bases). There are 16 residues in the CDR3. Trimming stripped 1 base from V and 7 bases from J, with 17 bases between. Germline V gene lookup returns CDR1 SGHNT and CDR2 YENEEA. The CDR3 DNA follows: TGTGCCAGCAGCTTAGGTGGTACTAGCCGGAGAAATGAGCAGTTCTTC. Translation gives CASSLGGTSRRNEQFF. The whole variable domain, filled in from reference TRBV11-3 and TRBJ2-1, reads EAGVVQSPRYKIIEKKQPVAFWCNPISGHNTLYWYLQNLGQGPELLIRYENEEAVDDSQLPKDRFSAERLKGVDSTLKIQPAELGDSAVYLCASSLGGTSRRNEQFFGPGTRLTVL.

The V and J genes are TRBV7-2 and TRBJ2-2, with a weak D call TRBD2 (6 bases). Germline V CDR1 and CDR2: SGHTA, FQGNSA. The CDR3 extends over 15 amino acids. Between the trimmed V and J ends, which lost 5 bases and 7 bases, there was a span of 17 bases. The CDR3 DNA sequence: TGTGCCAGCAGCCGGGGCGGAGGGCCGAGCGGGGAGCTGTTTTTT. Amino acids: CASSRGGGPSGELFF.

The V and J genes are TRBV27 and TRBJ2-7, with TRBD1 matching 8 bases. The trim removed 7 bases at V and 6 bases at J, leaving 17 bases unmatched. Germline loops: CDR1 MNHEY, CDR2 SMNVEV (reference sequence). This CDR3 is 16 amino acids long. CDR3 coding DNA: TGTGCCAGCATGATCAGGGGGCCATACCCCCTCCTCGAGCAGTACTTC. Translating it yields CASMIRGPYPLLEQYF.

This clone was observed many times. This sequence joins TRBV2 and TRBJ2-7, with 11 nucleotides matching TRBD2. In germline, CDR1 is SNHLY, CDR2 FYNNEI. With V trimmed by 6 bases and J by 2 bases, 6 bases remained unmatched. The CDR3 has 15 residues. The CDR3 sequence: CASRDPGLAAYEQYF. CDR3 in DNA: TGTGCCAGCAGGGATCCGGGACTAGCGGCCTACGAGCAGTACTTC.

The rearrangement joins TRBV24-1 to TRBJ2-2, with 7 bases lining up with TRBD1. The CDR3 covers 14 residues. V shed 5 bases, J shed 5 bases, and the junction held 4 bases outside the gene matches. Per the germline V gene, CDR1 is KGHDR and CDR2 is SFDVKD. DNA of the CDR3: TGTGCCACCAGTGGACCAGGGGGTACCGGGGAGCTGTTTTTT. It is translated as CATSGPGGTGELFF.